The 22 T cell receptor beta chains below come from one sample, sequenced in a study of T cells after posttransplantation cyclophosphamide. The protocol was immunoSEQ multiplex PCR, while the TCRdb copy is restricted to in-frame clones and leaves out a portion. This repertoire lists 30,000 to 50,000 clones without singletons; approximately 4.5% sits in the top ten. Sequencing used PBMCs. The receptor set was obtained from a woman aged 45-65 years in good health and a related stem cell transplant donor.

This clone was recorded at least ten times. The CDR3 DNA sequence: TGTGCCAGCAGCTTACTGGATTACGGGGATGGCTACACCTTC. Residues: CASSLLDYGDGYTF. The V and J genes are TRBV5-5 and TRBJ1-2; D ambiguous. The germline V and J ends were trimmed by 2 bases and 6 bases, with 14 bases remaining between them. The CDR3 is made up of 14 amino acids. Germline CDR1 reads SGHKS; CDR2 reads YYEKEE (reference sequence).

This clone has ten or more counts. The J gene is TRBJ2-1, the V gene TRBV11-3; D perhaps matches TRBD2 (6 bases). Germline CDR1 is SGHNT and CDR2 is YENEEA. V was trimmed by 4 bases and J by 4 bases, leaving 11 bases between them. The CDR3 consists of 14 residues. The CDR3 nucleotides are TGTGCCAGCAGCTCCGGACTACCTTACAATGAGCAGTTCTTC. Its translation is CASSSGLPYNEQFF.

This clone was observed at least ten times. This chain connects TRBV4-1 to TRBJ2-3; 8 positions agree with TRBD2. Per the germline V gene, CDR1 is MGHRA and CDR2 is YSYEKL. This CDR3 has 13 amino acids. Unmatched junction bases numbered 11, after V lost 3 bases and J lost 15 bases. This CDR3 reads CASSHPGTREHYF. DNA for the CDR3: TGCGCCAGCAGCCATCCCGGGACTAGGGAGCATTATTTT.

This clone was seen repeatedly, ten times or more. CDR3 protein: CASSHKQLRDYRSGIGELFF. The DNA for the CDR3 is TGCGCCAGCAGCCACAAGCAGCTACGGGACTACCGATCCGGGATCGGGGAGCTGTTTTTT. The V call is TRBV5-1, the J call TRBJ2-2; 7 bases agree with TRBD2. This CDR3 contains 20 residues. V was pared by 4 bases and J by 7 bases, with 25 bases of the junction left unmatched. In germline, CDR1 is SGHRS, CDR2 YFSETQ.

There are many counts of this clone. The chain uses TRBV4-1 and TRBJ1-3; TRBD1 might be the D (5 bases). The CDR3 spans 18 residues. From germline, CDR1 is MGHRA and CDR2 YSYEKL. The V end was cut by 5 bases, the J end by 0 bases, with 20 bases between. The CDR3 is CASSLGVLRVISGNTIYF. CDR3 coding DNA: TGCGCCAGCAGCTTAGGGGTACTAAGGGTTATCTCTGGAAACACCATATATTTT.

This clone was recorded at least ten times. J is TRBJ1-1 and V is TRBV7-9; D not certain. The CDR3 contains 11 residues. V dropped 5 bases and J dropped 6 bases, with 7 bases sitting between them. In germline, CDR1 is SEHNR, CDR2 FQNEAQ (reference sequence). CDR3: CASSRGAEAFF. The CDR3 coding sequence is TGTGCCAGCAGCCGCGGGGCTGAAGCTTTCTTT.

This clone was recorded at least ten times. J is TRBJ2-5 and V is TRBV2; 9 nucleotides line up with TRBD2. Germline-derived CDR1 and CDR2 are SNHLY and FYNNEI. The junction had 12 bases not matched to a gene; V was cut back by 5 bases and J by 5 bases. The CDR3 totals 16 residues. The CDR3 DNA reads TGTGCCAGCAGTCCGACCGGGACTAGCCTTAAGGAGACCCAGTACTTC. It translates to CASSPTGTSLKETQYF.

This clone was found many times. The DNA for the CDR3 is TGTGCCAGCGAACGGTCTGGGGCCAACGTCCTGACTTTC. Its translation is CASERSGANVLTF. The chain is built from TRBV9 and TRBJ2-6; no reliable D call. Germline CDR1 reads SGDLS; CDR2 reads YYNGEE. The CDR3 consists of 13 residues. Between the trimmed V and J ends, which lost 7 bases and 1 base, there was a span of 6 bases.

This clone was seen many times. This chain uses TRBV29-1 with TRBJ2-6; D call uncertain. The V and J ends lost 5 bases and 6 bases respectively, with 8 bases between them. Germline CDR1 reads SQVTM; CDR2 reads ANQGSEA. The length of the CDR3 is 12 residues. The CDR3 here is CSVSFPANVLTF. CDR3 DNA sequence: TGCAGCGTTTCCTTTCCGGCCAACGTCCTGACTTTC.

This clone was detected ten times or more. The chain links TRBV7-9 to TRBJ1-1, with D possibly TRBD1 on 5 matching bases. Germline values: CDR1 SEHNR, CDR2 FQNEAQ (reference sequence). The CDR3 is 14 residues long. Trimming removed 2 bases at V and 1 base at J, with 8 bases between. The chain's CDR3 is CASSLRTQNTEAFF. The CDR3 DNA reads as TGTGCCAGCAGCTTACGGACACAGAACACTGAAGCTTTCTTT. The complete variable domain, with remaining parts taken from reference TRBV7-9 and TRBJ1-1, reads DTGVSQNPRHKITKRGQNVTFRCDPISEHNRLYWYRQTLGQGPEFLTYFQNEAQLEKSRLLSDRFSAERPKGSFSTLEIQRTEQGDSAMYLCASSLRTQNTEAFFGQGTRLTVV.

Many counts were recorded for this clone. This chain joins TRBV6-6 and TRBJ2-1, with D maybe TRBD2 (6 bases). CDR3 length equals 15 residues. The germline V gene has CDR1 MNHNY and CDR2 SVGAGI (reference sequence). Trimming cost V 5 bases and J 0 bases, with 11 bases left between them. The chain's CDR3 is CASSARGSSYNEQFF. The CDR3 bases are TGTGCCAGCAGTGCCCGGGGGAGCTCCTACAATGAGCAGTTCTTC.

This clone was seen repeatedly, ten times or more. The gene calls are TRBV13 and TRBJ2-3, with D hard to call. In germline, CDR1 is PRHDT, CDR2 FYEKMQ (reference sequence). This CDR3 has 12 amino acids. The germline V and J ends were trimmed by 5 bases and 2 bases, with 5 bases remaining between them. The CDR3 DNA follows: TGTGCCAGCAGCCTCCCCACAGATACGCAGTATTTT. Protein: CASSLPTDTQYF.

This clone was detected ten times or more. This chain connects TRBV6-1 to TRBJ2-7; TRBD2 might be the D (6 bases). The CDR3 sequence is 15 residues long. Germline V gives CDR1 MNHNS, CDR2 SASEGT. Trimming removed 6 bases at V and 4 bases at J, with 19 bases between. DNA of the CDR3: TGTGCCAGCAGGAAAGGCCTCCCAAGCGGGTACGAGCAGTACTTC. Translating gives CASRKGLPSGYEQYF.

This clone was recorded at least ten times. CDR3: CASSLRGTGDEQYF. In nucleotides, the CDR3 is TGTGCCAGCAGCTTAAGAGGGACAGGAGACGAGCAGTACTTC. The chain employs TRBV7-6 and TRBJ2-7; 8 nucleotides match TRBD1. CDR1 and CDR2 from the germline V gene are SGHVS and FNYEAQ. V was pared by 2 bases and J by 5 bases, with 5 bases of the junction left unmatched. The CDR3 is made up of 14 amino acids.

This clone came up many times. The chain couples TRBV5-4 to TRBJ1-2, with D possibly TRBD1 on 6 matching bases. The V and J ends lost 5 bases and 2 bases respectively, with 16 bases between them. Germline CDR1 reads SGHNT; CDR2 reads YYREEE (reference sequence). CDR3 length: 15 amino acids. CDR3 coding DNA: TGTGCCAGCAGGACCGGACAGAACGCCAACTATGGCTACACCTTC. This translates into CASRTGQNANYGYTF.

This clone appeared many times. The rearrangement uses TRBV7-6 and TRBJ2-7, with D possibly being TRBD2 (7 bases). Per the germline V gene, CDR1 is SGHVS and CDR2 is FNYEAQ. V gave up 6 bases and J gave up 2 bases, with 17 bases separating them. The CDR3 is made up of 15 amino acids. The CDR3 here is CASSLRGGHTYEQYF. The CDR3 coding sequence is TGTGCCAGCAGTCTGAGGGGGGGGCATACCTACGAGCAGTACTTC.

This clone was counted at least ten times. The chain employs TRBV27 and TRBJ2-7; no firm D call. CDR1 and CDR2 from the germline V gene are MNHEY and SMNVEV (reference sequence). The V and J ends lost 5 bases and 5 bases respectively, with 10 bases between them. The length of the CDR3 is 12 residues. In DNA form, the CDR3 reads TGTGCCAGCAGTGCCCGCACAAACGAGCAGTACTTC. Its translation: CASSARTNEQYF.

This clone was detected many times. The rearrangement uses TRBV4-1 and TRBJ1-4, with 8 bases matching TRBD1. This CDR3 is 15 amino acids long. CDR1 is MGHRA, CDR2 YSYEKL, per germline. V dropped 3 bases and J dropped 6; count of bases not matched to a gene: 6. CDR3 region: CASSHRTGWDEKLFF. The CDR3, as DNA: TGCGCCAGCAGCCATCGGACAGGGTGGGATGAAAAACTGTTTTTT.

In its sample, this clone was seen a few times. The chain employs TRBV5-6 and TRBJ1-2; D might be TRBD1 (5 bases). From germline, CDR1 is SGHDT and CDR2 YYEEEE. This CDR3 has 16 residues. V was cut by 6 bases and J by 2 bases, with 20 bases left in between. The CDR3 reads CASNRGGRDGNYGYTF. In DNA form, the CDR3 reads TGTGCCAGCAACCGGGGTGGGCGGGACGGGAACTATGGCTACACCTTC. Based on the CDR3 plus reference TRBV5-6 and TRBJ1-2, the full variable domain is DAGVTQSPTHLIKTRGQQVTLRCSPKSGHDTVSWYQQALGQGPQFIFQYYEEEERQRGNFPDRFSGHQFPNYSSELNVNALLLGDSALYLCASNRGGRDGNYGYTFGSGTRLTVV.

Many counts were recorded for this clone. CDR3 in DNA: TGTGCCAGCAGGGCAGGTAATCAGCCCCAGCATTTT. Its translation: CASRAGNQPQHF. The V and J genes are TRBV6-5 and TRBJ1-5; no definite D call. V was pared by 6 bases and J by 4 bases, with 7 bases between. This CDR3 is 12 amino acids long. CDR1 and CDR2 from the germline V gene are MNHEY and SVGAGI.

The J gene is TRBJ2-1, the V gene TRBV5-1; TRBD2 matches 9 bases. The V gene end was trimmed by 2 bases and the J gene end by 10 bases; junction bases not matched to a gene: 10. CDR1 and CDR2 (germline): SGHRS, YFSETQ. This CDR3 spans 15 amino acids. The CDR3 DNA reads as TGCGCCAGCAGCTTCAACGCGGGGGGGCCGGAGGAGCAGTTCTTC. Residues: CASSFNAGGPEEQFF.

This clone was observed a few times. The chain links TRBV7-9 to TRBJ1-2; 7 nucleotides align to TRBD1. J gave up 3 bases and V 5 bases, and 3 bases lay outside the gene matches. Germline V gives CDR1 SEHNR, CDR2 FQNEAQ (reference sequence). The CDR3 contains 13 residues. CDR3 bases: TGTGCCAGCAGCCCGACAGGGCACTATGGCTACACCTTC. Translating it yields CASSPTGHYGYTF.